The 15 T cell receptor beta chains below come from one sample, sequenced in a study of T cells in Graves' hyperthyroidism and ophthalmopathy. RNA transcripts served as the template for amplifying TCR beta CDR3 regions. The study used the HTBI primer set for a first-round RT-PCR of the TCR CDR3. TCRdb reprocessed the multiplex PCR reads with MiXCR, giving one entry per CDR3 protein. The table has approximately 520,000 distinct CDR3 sequences, approximately 25% seen once. Sequencing was carried out using blood. The origin of the receptors is a woman between 25 and 40 years old with Graves' ophthalmopathy.

This clonotype was counted only a few times. A much larger clonotype is one base distant, so this may be a read error. This chain joins TRBV2 and TRBJ2-2, with 10 bases aligning to TRBD1. The CDR3 loop spans 13 amino acids. Germline V CDR1 and CDR2: SNHLY, FYNNEI. CDR3 bases: TGTGCCAGCAGGGGACAGGGGAACGGGGAGCTGTGTTTT. It translates to CASRGQGNGELCF.

Ten or more counts support this clonotype. J is TRBJ1-1 and V is TRBV20-1, with unresolved D. The germline CDR1 and CDR2 sequences are DFQATT and SNEGSKA (reference sequence). There are 15 residues in the CDR3. The V and J ends lost 4 bases and 0 bases respectively, with 15 bases between them. The DNA of the CDR3 is TGCAGTGCTACCGCAGCGGGGATCATGAACACTGAAGCTTTCTTT. As protein: CSATAAGIMNTEAFF.

V gene TRBV4-1 combines with J gene TRBJ1-1, with D perhaps TRBD1 (6 bases). V was trimmed by 1 base and J by 3 bases, leaving 12 bases between them. The CDR3 covers 15 residues. Germline values: CDR1 MGHRA, CDR2 YSYEKL. The CDR3 region has the DNA TGCGCCAGCAGCCAAGTTGGGGGGCGAGACACTGAAGCTTTCTTT. Residues: CASSQVGGRDTEAFF.

This clonotype was counted between two and nine times. V gene TRBV6-2 or TRBV6-3 combines with J gene TRBJ1-5, with D perhaps TRBD1 (5 bases). The V gene lost 8 bases and the J gene lost 1 base, with 9 bases spanning the gap. The CDR3 has 13 residues. The germline CDR1 and CDR2 sequences are MNHEY and SVGEGT. The CDR3 region is CASGHLSNQPQHF. CDR3 in DNA: TGTGCCAGCGGACACCTAAGCAATCAGCCCCAGCATTTT.

Ten or more counts support this clonotype. The chain couples TRBV28 to TRBJ2-7, with 12 nucleotides matching TRBD1. Germline lookup yields CDR1 MDHEN and CDR2 SYDVKM. The CDR3 consists of 19 residues. V trimming: 1 base; J trimming: 4 bases; junction bases outside the gene matches: 14. CDR3 region: CASSLFLSRDRGLEYEQYF. In nucleotides, the CDR3 is TGTGCCAGCAGTTTATTTCTCTCCCGGGACAGGGGGCTAGAGTACGAGCAGTACTTC.

CDR3 protein: CASNRQGAFYSNQPQHF. DNA of the CDR3: TGTGCCAGTAATCGGCAGGGGGCCTTTTATAGCAATCAGCCCCAGCATTTT. The V gene is TRBV19, the J gene TRBJ1-5, with TRBD1 matching over 8 bases. From germline, CDR1 is LNHDA and CDR2 SQIVND (reference sequence). Trimming took 7 bases from V and 0 from J; bases not matched to a gene: 11. The CDR3 covers 17 residues.

The V call is TRBV6-2 or TRBV6-3, the J call TRBJ1-3; D not certain. Per germline, CDR1 MNHEY and CDR2 SVGEGT. This CDR3 has 16 amino acids. V was pared by 5 bases and J by 0 bases, with 14 bases between. The CDR3 region is CASSAGRANSGNTIYF. As DNA, the CDR3 is TGTGCCAGCAGTGCAGGACGGGCCAACTCTGGAAACACCATATATTTT.

The chain joins TRBV7-2 to TRBJ2-5; 14 bases align to TRBD2. V lost 0 bases to trimming and J lost 4 bases; unmatched junction nucleotides: 7. CDR1 SGHTA and CDR2 FQGNSA come from the germline V gene. This CDR3 is built from 18 residues. The CDR3 sequence is CASSLARLAGGPRETQYF. CDR3 DNA sequence: TGTGCCAGCAGCTTAGCGCGACTAGCGGGAGGGCCGAGAGAGACCCAGTACTTC. The full variable domain, its missing parts supplied by reference TRBV7-2 and TRBJ2-5, is GAGVSQSPSNKVTEKGKDVELRCDPISGHTALYWYRQSLGQGLEFLIYFQGNSAPDKSGLPSDRFSAERTGGSVSTLTIQRTQQEDSAVYLCASSLARLAGGPRETQYFGPGTRLLVL.

There are many counts of this clonotype. CDR3 loop: CAKLVRHRINSNQPQHF. DNA for the CDR3: TGTGCCAAATTAGTCCGACACAGAATCAATAGCAATCAGCCCCAGCATTTT. V and J are TRBV10-3 and TRBJ1-5; D unresolved. Trimming shortened V by 10 bases and J by 0 bases, and 22 bases separated the two germline ends. The germline V gene has CDR1 ENHRY and CDR2 SYGVKD. The CDR3 spans 17 residues.

The sample holds a few counts of this clonotype. The chain recombines TRBV12-3 or TRBV12-4 with TRBJ2-7, with TRBD1 matching 10 bases. Unmatched junction bases numbered 14, after V lost 6 bases and J lost 0 bases. The CDR3 runs 18 residues. CDR3 residues: CASRPLGQGCGYSYEQYF. The CDR3 DNA reads as TGTGCCAGCAGGCCCCTGGGACAGGGGTGCGGTTACTCCTACGAGCAGTACTTC.

This chain links TRBV19 with TRBJ1-2, with D maybe TRBD1 (5 bases). The ends were cut back, 4 bases at V and 8 bases at J, with 17 bases in the middle. CDR1 is LNHDA, CDR2 SQIVND, per germline (reference sequence). This CDR3 has 14 amino acids. The CDR3 DNA follows: TGTGCCAGTAGTACTATCGACAGATCTATGGGCTACACCTTC. It translates to CASSTIDRSMGYTF.

This clonotype was seen many times. The chain carries TRBV14 and TRBJ2-7; tentative D call: TRBD2 (5 bases). Germline CDR1 and CDR2: SGHDN and FVKESK. The CDR3 has 15 amino acids. The V gene lost 4 bases and the J gene lost 0 bases, with 13 bases spanning the gap. Written as DNA, the CDR3 is TGTGCCAGCAGCCGCGCTCGGGATAGCTCCTACGAGCAGTACTTC. Its translation is CASSRARDSSYEQYF.

The sample holds many counts of this clonotype. The chain couples TRBV19 to TRBJ1-3; the D gene is possibly TRBD1 (5 bases). This CDR3 comprises 14 residues. Germline values: CDR1 LNHDA, CDR2 SQIVND (reference sequence). V shed 5 bases and J shed 2 bases, with 10 bases lying between them. The CDR3 nucleotides are TGTGCCAGTAGTCCCGCAGGGACTGGAAACACCATATATTTT. Translating it yields CASSPAGTGNTIYF.

This chain joins TRBV15 and TRBJ1-2, with 10 bases matching TRBD1. V gave up 5 bases and J gave up 8 bases; unmatched junction bases: 17. Per germline, CDR1 LNHNV and CDR2 YYDKDF (reference sequence). This CDR3 comprises 17 residues. For the CDR3, the DNA is TGTGCCACCAGCGCACCCGGGACAGGGGATGTATTGAGCGGCTACACCTTC. Translating it yields CATSAPGTGDVLSGYTF.

This rearrangement joins TRBV5-1 to TRBJ2-5; 8 positions match TRBD2. The CDR3 is 14 amino acids. The V segment lost 2 bases and the J segment 4 bases; nucleotides outside the gene matches: 4. Germline CDR1 is SGHRS and CDR2 is YFSETQ. CDR3 coding DNA: TGCGCCAGCAGCTTTAGCGGGGAGGGAGAGACCCAGTACTTC. Residues: CASSFSGEGETQYF.